The present TCR beta chain was sequenced within a study of blood T cell repertoires in COVID-19. On the study more broadly: In each case, the material was cDNA or gDNA derived from T cells, B-cell-depleted T cells, or PBMCs.

Participant ages covered about 18 to 100 years across 24 US areas. Each recovered donor of Cohort 3 presented with two negative PCRs, clearance, or symptom resolution. The V end lost 2 bases, the J end lost 1 base, and 11 bases lay between the germline ends. Germline V gene sequence: CDR1 SQVTM, CDR2 ANQGSEA. CDR3 length: 14 amino acids. This clone was counted a few times. TCRdb's copy holds only in-frame clones and misses some; the assay was immunoSEQ multiplex PCR. The table records about 160,000 clones, approximately 88% of them present only once. This clonotype was sampled from a woman aged 45-65 years who had recovered from COVID-19. Material for sequencing was PBMCs or T cells enriched from blood (not recorded which). The chain carries TRBV29-1 and TRBJ1-1; D is possibly TRBD1 (6 bases). The CDR3 spells CSVERAGANTEAFF. CDR3 nucleotide sequence: TGCAGCGTTGAAAGGGCAGGGGCGAACACTGAAGCTTTCTTT.